A single sample is the source of the 29 T cell receptor beta chains below, sequenced in a study of blood T cell repertoires in COVID-19. Profiling relied on immunoSEQ multiplex PCR, and the TCRdb table lists in-frame clones only, not all of them. The sample lists around 210,000 clones, approximately 88% occurring once. Sequenced input: PBMCs or T cells enriched from blood (not recorded which). Receptor source: a woman under 30 who had recovered from COVID-19.

The chain is built from TRBV25-1 and TRBJ2-7; 7 nucleotides match TRBD1. The CDR3 length is 14 residues. Germline CDR1 MGHDK, CDR2 SYGVNS. Germline trimming cut 4 bases from V and 4 bases from J; bases unmatched to any gene: 7. CDR3 region: CASSVQGSIYEQYF. The CDR3 DNA is TGTGCCAGCAGTGTACAGGGGTCAATTTACGAGCAGTACTTC.

The CDR3 coding sequence is TGTGCCAGCAGCTTAGGCGCAGCGGGGAGCTCCTACGAGCAGTACTTC. Amino acids: CASSLGAAGSSYEQYF. This rearrangement joins TRBV7-2 to TRBJ2-7; 7 nucleotides match TRBD2. Trimming took 1 base from V and 0 from J; bases not matched to a gene: 6. Germline V lookup: CDR1 SGHTA, CDR2 FQGNSA. The CDR3 runs 16 residues. Full variable domain (remainder filled in from reference TRBV7-2 and TRBJ2-7): GAGVSQSPSNKVTEKGKDVELRCDPISGHTALYWYRQSLGQGLEFLIYFQGNSAPDKSGLPSDRFSAERTGGSVSTLTIQRTQQEDSAVYLCASSLGAAGSSYEQYFGPGTRLTVT.

The CDR3 DNA reads as TGTGCCAGCAGCACATACGAGCAGTACTTC. This codes for CASSTYEQYF. This chain connects TRBV6-5 to TRBJ2-7; no definite D call. Trimming cost V 6 bases and J 4 bases, with 4 bases left between them. Germline CDR1 MNHEY, CDR2 SVGAGI. This CDR3 is 10 amino acids long.

This rearrangement joins TRBV27 to TRBJ2-1, with D possibly being TRBD1 (6 bases). This CDR3 is built from 15 residues. The germline V gene encodes CDR1 MNHEY and CDR2 SMNVEV (reference sequence). V was shortened by 2 bases and J by 4 bases, with 12 bases between the two germline ends. CDR3 sequence (DNA): TGTGCCAGCAGTTTAGAGGACAGCGGTTACAATGAGCAGTTCTTC. As protein: CASSLEDSGYNEQFF.

This clone was picked up a small number of times. V and J are TRBV7-9 and TRBJ2-1; TRBD1 matches 8 bases. Germline V gene lookup returns CDR1 SEHNR and CDR2 FQNEAQ (reference sequence). V was clipped by 5 bases and J by 5 bases; unmatched bases: 17. The CDR3 sequence is 18 residues long. The CDR3 DNA follows: TGTGCCAGCAGCACCGGGACAGGTAACTTTGTCACCAACAATGAGCAGTTCTTC. It translates to CASSTGTGNFVTNNEQFF.

The V and J genes are TRBV24-1 and TRBJ2-7, with 8 bases aligning to TRBD1. CDR1 KGHDR and CDR2 SFDVKD come from the germline V gene. The CDR3 has 16 residues. V dropped 4 bases and J dropped 3; count of bases not matched to a gene: 10. The chain's CDR3 is CATSDSWTGSIYEQYF. CDR3 bases: TGTGCCACCAGTGACTCCTGGACAGGGAGCATCTACGAGCAGTACTTC.

The rearrangement uses TRBV2 and TRBJ1-1, with 9 positions matching TRBD1. This CDR3 region has 16 residues. V lost 3 bases, J lost 0 bases, and 5 bases stayed unmatched. Germline V gene lookup returns CDR1 SNHLY and CDR2 FYNNEI. The CDR3 sequence: CASSEVDRGVNTEAFF. The DNA of the CDR3 is TGTGCCAGCAGTGAGGTGGACAGGGGTGTGAACACTGAAGCTTTCTTT.

The CDR3 bases are TGCAGCGCAGGGATCCCCAGGACCCAGTACTTC. This gives the protein CSAGIPRTQYF. This chain links TRBV20-1 with TRBJ2-5; D may be TRBD1 (5 bases). Germline V gene lookup returns CDR1 DFQATT and CDR2 SNEGSKA (reference sequence). The CDR3 is 11 residues long.

The chain uses TRBV10-3 and TRBJ2-5; 7 bases fit TRBD2. Germline CDR1 reads ENHRY; CDR2 reads SYGVKD. J lost 5 bases, V lost 6 bases, and 6 bases had no gene match. The CDR3 length is 13 residues. The CDR3 here is CAISGAGGETQYF. As DNA, the CDR3 is TGTGCCATCAGCGGGGCCGGGGGGGAGACCCAGTACTTC.

This clone was recorded a few times. The CDR3 reads CASSALYGDANYGYTF. The DNA of the CDR3 is TGTGCCAGCAGCGCCCTATACGGGGATGCTAACTATGGCTACACCTTC. V and J are TRBV7-9 and TRBJ1-2; D gene unclear. Deletions cut 5 bases from V and 0 bases from J, with 16 bases between. CDR3 length: 16 amino acids. Germline assignment: CDR1 SEHNR and CDR2 FQNEAQ (reference sequence). Supplemented by reference TRBV7-9 and TRBJ1-2, the full variable domain reads DTGVSQNPRHKITKRGQNVTFRCDPISEHNRLYWYRQTLGQGPEFLTYFQNEAQLEKSRLLSDRFSAERPKGSFSTLEIQRTEQGDSAMYLCASSALYGDANYGYTFGSGTRLTVV.

The chain combines TRBV5-8 with TRBJ1-5, with D uncertain. V lost 5 bases and J 4 bases, leaving 4 bases between the germline ends. CDR1 is SGHTS, CDR2 YDEGEE, per germline. This CDR3 is built from 11 residues. The CDR3 DNA follows: TGTGCCAGCAGTATAAATCAGCCCCAGCATTTT. It translates to CASSINQPQHF.

The V gene is TRBV20-1, the J gene TRBJ2-3, with 10 nucleotides matching TRBD2. Looked up from germline, CDR1 is DFQATT and CDR2 is SNEGSKA (reference sequence). V lost 3 bases to trimming and J lost 7 bases; unmatched junction nucleotides: 7. CDR3 length: 14 amino acids. CDR3 bases: TGCAGTGCTAGTGTGTCTAGCGGGGGAAATACGCAGTATTTT. It yields the protein CSASVSSGGNTQYF.

The genes are TRBV7-9 and TRBJ2-3; 7 bases are shared with TRBD1. After removal of 5 bases from V and 1 base from J, the junction contained 3 bases not matched to a gene. CDR3 length equals 14 residues. Germline V gene sequence: CDR1 SEHNR, CDR2 FQNEAQ (reference sequence). CDR3 in DNA: TGTGCCAGCAGCCGGGACAGTCGCACAGATACGCAGTATTTT. Residues: CASSRDSRTDTQYF. Together with reference TRBV7-9 and TRBJ2-3, the CDR3 gives the full variable domain: DTGVSQNPRHKITKRGQNVTFRCDPISEHNRLYWYRQTLGQGPEFLTYFQNEAQLEKSRLLSDRFSAERPKGSFSTLEIQRTEQGDSAMYLCASSRDSRTDTQYFGPGTRLTVL.

This clone was seen a single time. V and J are TRBV19 and TRBJ1-5; D is unclear. CDR3 length: 14 amino acids. Trimming took off 3 bases at V and 5 bases at J, with 11 bases between the two ends. Germline V gene lookup returns CDR1 LNHDA and CDR2 SQIVND (reference sequence). The CDR3: CASSIPSGYQPQHF. CDR3 in DNA: TGTGCCAGTAGTATCCCATCAGGATATCAGCCCCAGCATTTT. The complete variable domain, with remaining parts taken from reference TRBV19 and TRBJ1-5, reads DGGITQSPKYLFRKEGQNVTLSCEQNLNHDAMYWYRQDPGQGLRLIYYSQIVNDFQKGDIAEGYSVSREKKESFPLTVTSAQKNPTAFYLCASSIPSGYQPQHFGDGTRLSIL.

This rearrangement joins TRBV10-3 to TRBJ1-2; 8 bases map to TRBD1. Unmatched junction bases numbered 14, after V lost 10 bases and J lost 4 bases. CDR3 length: 15 amino acids. The V gene's germline CDR1 is ENHRY and CDR2 SYGVKD. In DNA, the CDR3 is TGTGCCACCCTAAGAGCCGGGACAGGACTCTATGGCTACACCTTC. Translated, it gives CATLRAGTGLYGYTF.

This rearrangement joins TRBV24-1 to TRBJ2-6, with TRBD1 matching over 8 bases. The CDR3 has 19 amino acids. V lost 5 bases and J lost 0; bases outside the gene matches: 11. The germline V gene has CDR1 KGHDR and CDR2 SFDVKD. CDR3 coding DNA: TGTGCCACCAGTGGCCCAGGGGGCCAGCTCTCCTCTGGGGCCAACGTCCTGACTTTC. Translating it yields CATSGPGGQLSSGANVLTF.

This chain joins TRBV5-5 and TRBJ1-3; 10 bases align to TRBD1. This CDR3 is built from 16 residues. J lost 1 base, V lost 0 bases, and 1 base had no gene match. Germline V gives CDR1 SGHKS, CDR2 YYEKEE (reference sequence). The CDR3 loop is CASSLGQGASGNTIYF. The CDR3 bases are TGTGCCAGCAGCTTGGGACAGGGGGCATCTGGAAACACCATATATTTT.

V and J are TRBV6-5 and TRBJ2-7; possibly TRBD1 for D (5 bases). V lost 5 bases and J 9 bases, leaving 11 bases between the germline ends. Per the germline V gene, CDR1 is MNHEY and CDR2 is SVGAGI. The CDR3 sequence is 11 residues long. The CDR3 is CASSKPGWQYF. The CDR3 region has the DNA TGTGCCAGCAGTAAACCAGGGTGGCAGTACTTC.

The CDR3 reads CASRPLGWDSGNTIYF. In DNA form, the CDR3 reads TGTGCCAGCCGTCCTTTAGGATGGGACTCAGGAAACACCATATATTTT. V gene TRBV27 combines with J gene TRBJ1-3, with D tentatively TRBD1 (5 bases). The V and J ends lost 8 bases and 4 bases respectively, with 21 bases between them. Looked up from germline, CDR1 is MNHEY and CDR2 is SMNVEV (reference sequence). The CDR3 sequence is 16 residues long.

This chain connects TRBV5-4 to TRBJ1-4; the match to TRBD1 covers 7 bases. The J segment lost 8 bases and the V segment lost 4 bases, leaving 5 bases of the junction unmatched. CDR1 SGHNT and CDR2 YYREEE come from the germline V gene (reference sequence). This CDR3 contains 13 residues. The DNA for the CDR3 is TGTGCCAGCAGCCCTGGGACAGCCGAAAAACTGTTTTTT. Translation gives CASSPGTAEKLFF.

The rearrangement uses TRBV9 and TRBJ1-1; 9 positions agree with TRBD1. The CDR3 is 13 amino acids. J was trimmed by 11 bases and V by 3 bases; bases with no gene match: 8. Germline CDR1 and CDR2: SGDLS and YYNGEE. CDR3 nucleotides: TGTGCCAGCAGCGCCCCGGGACAGGGTAGGGCTTTCTTT. It translates to CASSAPGQGRAFF. The full variable domain, its missing parts supplied by reference TRBV9 and TRBJ1-1, is DSGVTQTPKHLITATGQRVTLRCSPRSGDLSVYWYQQSLDQGLQFLIQYYNGEERAKGNILERFSAQQFPDLHSELNLSSLELGDSALYFCASSAPGQGRAFFGQGTRLTVV.

The chain joins TRBV9 to TRBJ1-3; the D gene is possibly TRBD1 (6 bases). Trimming left V 4 bases short and J 4 bases short, with 12 bases between. Germline-derived CDR1 and CDR2 are SGDLS and YYNGEE. The CDR3 spans 14 residues. The CDR3 region is CASSLGTGGNTIYF. The CDR3 DNA follows: TGTGCCAGCAGCCTCGGTACAGGGGGAAACACCATATATTTT.

The chain joins TRBV6-6 to TRBJ1-1; D might be TRBD1 (5 bases). This CDR3 comprises 14 residues. CDR1 and CDR2 (germline): MNHNY, SVGAGI (reference sequence). Trimming left V 6 bases short and J 2 bases short, with 13 bases between. The CDR3 coding sequence is TGTGCCAGCAGCACAGGACATTTAAACACTGAAGCTTTCTTT. Translating it yields CASSTGHLNTEAFF.

The chain carries TRBV28 and TRBJ1-1; the D gene is possibly TRBD1 (6 bases). Deletions cut 3 bases from V and 1 base from J, with 9 bases between. The CDR3 totals 14 residues. Germline V gene data show CDR1 as MDHEN and CDR2 as SYDVKM. The CDR3 is CASSLGHKNTEAFF. The CDR3 coding sequence is TGTGCCAGCAGTTTGGGACATAAGAACACTGAAGCTTTCTTT.

This chain uses TRBV5-6 with TRBJ2-7, with 7 positions matching TRBD1. The CDR3 runs to 14 residues. Germline V gene lookup returns CDR1 SGHDT and CDR2 YYEEEE. V lost 0 bases and J lost 5; bases outside the gene matches: 5. Here the CDR3 DNA reads TGTGCCAGCAGCTTGGGCAGGGGGTCCCACGAGCAGTACTTC. It translates to CASSLGRGSHEQYF.

The chain recombines TRBV29-1 with TRBJ2-7; 11 nucleotides line up with TRBD1. Germline loops: CDR1 SQVTM, CDR2 ANQGSEA. The junction had 14 bases not matched to a gene; V was cut back by 2 bases and J by 2 bases. The CDR3 sequence is 18 residues long. The CDR3 protein is CSVELASGTGGGAYEQYF. The CDR3 DNA reads TGCAGCGTTGAATTAGCTTCCGGGACAGGGGGGGGTGCCTACGAGCAGTACTTC.

The CDR3 reads CASSYTGQPQETQYF. The CDR3 nucleotides are TGTGCCAGCAGTTACACGGGACAGCCCCAAGAGACCCAGTACTTC. This chain uses TRBV6-5 with TRBJ2-5; 7 bases line up with TRBD1. The CDR3 runs to 15 residues. Germline-derived CDR1 and CDR2 are MNHEY and SVGAGI. Germline trimming cut 2 bases from V and 1 base from J; bases unmatched to any gene: 4.

This clone was counted many times. The CDR3 spells CASSMVGVGNTIYF. The DNA of the CDR3 is TGTGCCAGTAGTATGGTGGGAGTTGGAAACACCATATATTTT. This chain connects TRBV19 to TRBJ1-3; D is unresolved. Per the germline V gene, CDR1 is LNHDA and CDR2 is SQIVND (reference sequence). V dropped 3 bases and J dropped 3 bases, with 9 bases sitting between them. The CDR3 covers 14 residues.

The chain uses TRBV9 and TRBJ1-1; D is unresolved. The CDR3 runs to 14 residues. CDR1 is SGDLS and CDR2 is YYNGEE in the germline V gene. V gave up 0 bases and J gave up 1 base, with 7 bases separating them. CDR3 amino acids: CASSVAPENTEAFF. The CDR3 coding sequence is TGTGCCAGCAGCGTAGCCCCAGAGAACACTGAAGCTTTCTTT.